The 16 T cell receptor beta chains below all came from one sample that was sequenced in a study of CD8+ T cells in alopecia areata. As to treatment: oral pan-JAK inhibitor, 5-10 mg twice daily. Sequencing templates came from extracted RNA that was reverse transcribed into cDNA. Sequenced by immunoSEQ multiplex PCR; TCRdb stores in-frame clones only, minus some. The sample includes 250,000 to 300,000 clones, more than 45% of them seen just once. The starting material was CD4+ T cells sorted from blood, obtained at week 24, from a patient treated with tofacitinib. These receptors were taken from a human donor with alopecia areata.

The chain carries TRBV5-1 and TRBJ2-2; unclear D gene. The CDR3 sequence is 15 residues long. Trimming took off 2 bases at V and 3 bases at J, with 11 bases between the two ends. Germline CDR1 reads SGHRS; CDR2 reads YFSETQ. The chain's CDR3 is CASSLSGRDTGELFF. CDR3 bases: TGCGCCAGCAGCTTATCGGGCCGTGACACCGGGGAGCTGTTTTTT.

The rearrangement uses TRBV23-1 and TRBJ2-7, with D perhaps matching TRBD1 or TRBD2 (5 bases each). TRBV23-1 has ORF status, its function being uncertain. There are 15 residues in the CDR3. Trimming stripped 3 bases from V and 2 bases from J, with 14 bases between. In nucleotides, the CDR3 is TGCGCCAGCAGTCACACCGGGGCAGAGCCCTACGAGCAGTACTTC. Its translation is CASSHTGAEPYEQYF.

This clone has more than one count but fewer than ten. The CDR3 region is CSVGRQGSYEQYF. The CDR3 bases are TGCAGCGTTGGCCGACAGGGCTCCTACGAGCAGTACTTC. This chain joins TRBV29-1 and TRBJ2-7; TRBD1 matches at 7 bases. This CDR3 spans 13 amino acids. V lost 4 bases to trimming and J lost 0 bases; unmatched junction nucleotides: 3. The germline CDR1 and CDR2 sequences are SQVTM and ANQGSEA.

The rearrangement uses TRBV15 and TRBJ2-1; D tentatively reads TRBD1 or TRBD2 (5 bases each). V shed 0 bases and J shed 7 bases, with 19 bases lying between them. Germline lookup yields CDR1 LNHNV and CDR2 YYDKDF (reference sequence). The CDR3 sequence is 17 residues long. Here the CDR3 reads CATSRELPGPRTNEQFF. Written as DNA, the CDR3 is TGTGCCACCAGCAGAGAATTGCCGGGACCCCGCACAAATGAGCAGTTCTTC.

Only a few counts were recorded for this clone. The chain couples TRBV18 to TRBJ2-2, with 7 bases aligning to TRBD1. V shed 1 base, J shed 6 bases, and the junction held 11 bases outside the gene matches. Germline CDR1 and CDR2: KGHSH and LQKENI. CDR3 size: 17 residues. The CDR3 DNA follows: TGTGCCAGCTCACCACAAGGGACAGCCTATGCGCCCGGGGAGCTGTTTTTT. Amino acid sequence: CASSPQGTAYAPGELFF.

The chain carries TRBV15 and TRBJ1-3; D gene uncertain. The germline CDR1 and CDR2 sequences are LNHNV and YYDKDF (reference sequence). Trimming left V 0 bases short and J 9 bases short, with 6 bases between. The CDR3 contains 12 residues. The CDR3 DNA reads TGTGCCACCAGCAGAGAGTTGGGCACCATATATTTT. Its protein is CATSRELGTIYF. Full variable domain (remainder filled in from reference TRBV15 and TRBJ1-3): DAMVIQNPRYQVTQFGKPVTLSCSQTLNHNVMYWYQQKSSQAPKLLFHYYDKDFNNEADTPDNFQSRRPNTSFCFLDIRSPGLGDTAMYLCATSRELGTIYFGEGSWLTVV.

The genes are TRBV30 and TRBJ1-1; D is uncertain. Germline-derived CDR1 and CDR2 are GTSNPN and SVGIG (reference sequence). V lost 3 bases and J lost 5, with 7 bases in between. This CDR3 has 11 amino acids. CDR3 coding DNA: TGTGCCTGGAGCTTCCGGACTGAAGCTTTCTTT. Its translation is CAWSFRTEAFF.

The V and J genes are TRBV6-5 and TRBJ1-2; TRBD1 aligns across 9 bases. This CDR3 has 15 amino acids. The V segment lost 4 bases and the J segment 2 bases; nucleotides outside the gene matches: 5. Germline assignment: CDR1 MNHEY and CDR2 SVGAGI. In DNA, the CDR3 is TGTGCCAGCAGTTCGCCGGGACAGGGCAACTATGGCTACACCTTC. Protein: CASSSPGQGNYGYTF.

The V and J genes are TRBV27 and TRBJ2-1; D not certain. The CDR3 extends over 13 amino acids. V shed 8 bases and J shed 0 bases, with 8 bases lying between them. Germline V gene lookup returns CDR1 MNHEY and CDR2 SMNVEV (reference sequence). The CDR3 DNA sequence: TGTGCCAGCGGGCGGTTCTCCTACAATGAGCAGTTCTTC. Protein product: CASGRFSYNEQFF.

This clone turned up a few times. The CDR3 coding sequence is TGCAGCTCGCGGACAGGGCGAACCGGGGAGCTGTTTTTT. This codes for CSSRTGRTGELFF. V usage is TRBV29-1 and J usage is TRBJ2-2; 8 positions match TRBD1. Germline assignment: CDR1 SQVTM and CDR2 ANQGSEA. J gave up 5 bases and V 8 bases, and 7 bases lay outside the gene matches. This CDR3 has 13 residues.

The rearrangement links TRBV29-1 to TRBJ2-7; D unclear. The CDR3 extends over 11 amino acids. Per germline, CDR1 SQVTM and CDR2 ANQGSEA. V was pared by 7 bases and J by 1 base, with 8 bases between. Here the CDR3 DNA reads TGCAGCGCCGGCCATTCCTACGAGCAGTACTTC. Protein sequence: CSAGHSYEQYF.

Worth noting for this clone: At the DNA level, this CDR3 is encoded by other sequences in the same sample as well. The chain is built from TRBV7-2 and TRBJ2-5, with 7 bases that match TRBD1. Germline loops: CDR1 SGHTA, CDR2 FQGNSA. The ends lost 1 base at V and 4 bases at J; junction bases unmatched: 0. CDR3 length: 13 residues. CDR3 DNA: TGTGCCAGCAGCTTAGACAGGGGAGAGACCCAGTACTTC. This encodes CASSLDRGETQYF.

This clone appeared a few times. The chain has TRBV4-2 and TRBJ2-5; TRBD1 matches at 7 bases. Germline V gene data show CDR1 as LGHNA and CDR2 as YNFKEQ. Trimming at V came to 0 bases and at J to 6 bases, leaving 7 bases not matched to a gene. The CDR3 spans 15 residues. CDR3 sequence reads: CASSQDLRGPQTQYF. The CDR3 DNA sequence: TGTGCCAGCAGCCAAGATTTGAGGGGGCCTCAGACCCAGTACTTC.

The chain is built from TRBV30 and TRBJ2-7; no clear D gene. This CDR3 contains 13 residues. The germline V gene encodes CDR1 GTSNPN and CDR2 SVGIG (reference sequence). The ends were cut back, 4 bases at V and 2 bases at J, with 12 bases in the middle. CDR3 region: CAWKGGGPYEQYF. The CDR3 DNA sequence: TGTGCCTGGAAGGGTGGCGGCCCCTACGAGCAGTACTTC. Variable domain in full (rest from reference TRBV30 and TRBJ2-7): SQTIHQWPATLVQPVGSPLSLECTVEGTSNPNLYWYRQAAGRGLQLLFYSVGIGQISSEVPQNLSASRPQDRQFILSSKKLLLSDSGFYLCAWKGGGPYEQYFGPGTRLTVT.

V gene TRBV29-1 combines with J gene TRBJ2-7, with TRBD1 identical over 9 bases. CDR1 and CDR2 (germline): SQVTM, ANQGSEA. The CDR3 loop spans 14 amino acids. The V and J ends lost 6 bases and 3 bases, in that order; junction bases with no gene match: 9. Here the CDR3 DNA reads TGCAGCGTGTCGGTACAGGGGGCGCGCTACGAGCAGTACTTC. Translating it yields CSVSVQGARYEQYF.

This rearrangement joins TRBV5-6 to TRBJ1-5; 9 nucleotides match TRBD1. The germline V gene encodes CDR1 SGHDT and CDR2 YYEEEE. The CDR3 consists of 14 residues. Trimming at V came to 4 bases and at J to 7 bases, leaving 6 bases not matched to a gene. In DNA form, the CDR3 reads TGTGCCAGCAGCCGGGGACAGGGCTCCCAGCCCCAGCATTTT. As protein: CASSRGQGSQPQHF.